This TCR beta chain came from a study of CD8+CD57+ T cells in acquired aplastic anemia. Looking at the study overall: When averaged, DNA from sorted CD4+ and CD8+ cells came to 3.2 ug.

Turning to this clonotype: The antigen is not known.

Study-level results: Between patients and controls, 25 to 30 CD8+ CDR3 sequences were found in common. Controls did not differ significantly from patients in CD8+ Simpson's diversity.

The study profiled TCR beta VDJ and CDR3 using genomic DNA as template. In TCRdb, the reads were re-called with MiXCR into one record per CDR3 protein. The sample includes 190,000 or so distinct CDR3 sequences, approximately 48% seen only once; the top ten take about 1.8%. The CDR3 spans 18 residues. V lost 0 bases and J 1 base, leaving 17 bases between the germline ends. CDR1 KGHDR and CDR2 SFDVKD come from the germline V gene. The authors sequenced patients whose flow cytometry had shown CD8+CD57+ cell expansion. Blood sampling was performed on the patients, and none of them had received therapy by then.

This TCR was recovered from a human donor with aplastic anemia. The V call is TRBV24-1, the J call TRBJ1-1, with D unresolved. The sequenced material came from sorted CD4+, CD8+, or CD8+CD57+ T cells (not recorded which) from PBMCs. The DNA for the CDR3 is TGTGCCACCAGTGATTTGGTGGGCCGAGATATAAGGAACACTGAAGCTTTCTTT. Its protein is CATSDLVGRDIRNTEAFF.